What follows are 3 T cell receptor beta chains derived from one specimen sequenced in a study of OX40 agonist ivuxolimab in advanced cancers. Sequencing used immunoSEQ multiplex PCR; TCRdb keeps in-frame clones, though not all of them. Here the sample spans just over 90,000 clones, 85% to 95% being singletons. The input for sequencing was CD4+ or CD8+ T cells sorted from blood, taken in a trial of the OX40 agonist ivuxolimab. These receptors all come from an adult with an advanced solid tumor such as melanoma, head and neck, liver or kidney cancer.

The genes are TRBV27 and TRBJ1-1; D possibly corresponds to TRBD1 (5 bases). The CDR3 runs 18 residues. V was trimmed by 7 bases and J by 0 bases, leaving 24 bases between them. Germline assignment: CDR1 MNHEY and CDR2 SMNVEV (reference sequence). The CDR3 DNA is TGTGCCAGCACTCCCCTAAATCGCGGGGGAGGGATGAACACTGAAGCTTTCTTT. Translating it yields CASTPLNRGGGMNTEAFF.

The gene calls are TRBV28 and TRBJ1-2; D gene uncertain. This CDR3 has 12 residues. V was pared by 7 bases and J by 5 bases, with 11 bases between. The germline V gene has CDR1 MDHEN and CDR2 SYDVKM. The chain's CDR3 is CASTETTYGYTF. In nucleotides, the CDR3 is TGTGCCAGCACCGAGACAACTTATGGCTACACCTTC.

The chain carries TRBV25-1 and TRBJ1-5, with D hard to call. The V gene lost 4 bases and the J gene lost 1 base, with 8 bases spanning the gap. The CDR3 sequence is 14 residues long. Germline-derived CDR1 and CDR2 are MGHDK and SYGVNS. Here the CDR3 DNA reads TGTGCCAGCAGTGGGGGAGGAAGCAATCAGCCCCAGCATTTT. Amino acids: CASSGGGSNQPQHF.